This T cell receptor beta chain appears in the sequencing data of a study of cytomegalovirus exposure and HLA in healthy donors. The primer mix had 60 Vbeta and 13 Jbeta primers. Profiled with immunoSEQ multiplex PCR; TCRdb holds only in-frame clones, not every one. The sample carries about 70,000 clones, almost 70% recorded once. V trimming: 5 bases; J trimming: 2 bases; junction bases outside the gene matches: 5. The CDR3 is made up of 15 amino acids. CDR1 SGHAT and CDR2 FQDESV come from the germline V gene (reference sequence). The receptor comes from a man aged 40-55 years in good health and CMV-seropositive. The specimen sequenced was PBMCs. The genes are TRBV11-1 and TRBJ1-3, with TRBD1 matching over 8 bases. CDR3 in DNA: TGTGCCAGCAGCAGAGGACAGGGAACTGGAAACACCATATATTTT. It yields the protein CASSRGQGTGNTIYF.